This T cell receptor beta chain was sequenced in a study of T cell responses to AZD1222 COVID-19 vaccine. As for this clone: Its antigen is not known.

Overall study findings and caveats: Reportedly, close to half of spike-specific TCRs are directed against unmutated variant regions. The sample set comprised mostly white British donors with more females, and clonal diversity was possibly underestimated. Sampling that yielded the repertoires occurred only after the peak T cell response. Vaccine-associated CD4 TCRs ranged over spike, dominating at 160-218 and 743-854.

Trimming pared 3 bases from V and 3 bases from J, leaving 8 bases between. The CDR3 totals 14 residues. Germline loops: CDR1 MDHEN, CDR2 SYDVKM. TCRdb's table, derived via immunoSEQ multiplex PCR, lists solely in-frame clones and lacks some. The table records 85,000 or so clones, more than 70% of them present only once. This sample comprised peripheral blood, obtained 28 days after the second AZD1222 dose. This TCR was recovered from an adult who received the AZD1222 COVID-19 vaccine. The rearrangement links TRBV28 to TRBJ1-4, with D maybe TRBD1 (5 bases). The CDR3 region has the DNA TGTGCCAGCAGTTTTGGAGGGGCTAATGAAAAACTGTTTTTT. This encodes CASSFGGANEKLFF.